The clone carrying this T cell receptor beta chain was observed many times. This record belongs to a study of T-cell reconstitution after alpha-beta-depleted transplantation in children. Germline CDR1 and CDR2: SGHAT and FQNNGV. V lost 5 bases to trimming and J lost 6 bases; unmatched junction nucleotides: 6. The CDR3 has 14 residues. Preparing the TCRbeta library involved the use of unique molecular identifiers. TCRdb itself ran the PCR reads through MiXCR, one entry per CDR3 protein. The sample yields over 550,000 distinct CDR3 sequences, about 10% seen once. The sample here was PBMCs from the stem cell graft donor, taken from the stem cell graft. J is TRBJ2-7 and V is TRBV11-2; 11 bases map to TRBD2. This clonotype originated in a human donor who donated a stem cell graft to a child with acute myeloid leukemia. DNA for the CDR3: TGTGCCAGCAGCGTTACTAGCGGGAGCTCCGAGCAGTACTTC. Its protein product is CASSVTSGSSEQYF.